Below are 23 T cell receptor beta chains sequenced from a single sample in a study of T cell responses to AZD1222 COVID-19 vaccine. The table came from immunoSEQ multiplex PCR; TCRdb's copy has only in-frame clones and leaves some out. The sample shows more than 150,000 clones, under 95% of them seen only once. The sample in question was peripheral blood, obtained 28 days after the second AZD1222 dose. Receptor source: an adult who received the AZD1222 COVID-19 vaccine.

As to this clone: The identical CDR3 is also encoded by other nucleotide sequences in the sample. The gene calls are TRBV28 and TRBJ1-2, with D unclear. Germline V gene lookup returns CDR1 MDHEN and CDR2 SYDVKM. With 5 bases removed from V and 2 bases from J, the gap between germline ends came to 3 bases. This CDR3 spans 11 amino acids. The CDR3 is CASSLNYGYTF. The CDR3 region has the DNA TGTGCCAGCAGTCTCAACTATGGCTACACCTTC.

This chain uses TRBV29-1 with TRBJ1-1; 9 nucleotides agree with TRBD1. The V gene's germline CDR1 is SQVTM and CDR2 ANQGSEA. CDR3 length equals 14 residues. V shed 6 bases and J 8 bases; nucleotides not matched to a gene: 13. The CDR3 region has the DNA TGCAGCGTGGGAGATCCGGGACAGGGTTCGGAAGCTTTCTTT. Protein product: CSVGDPGQGSEAFF.

The chain uses TRBV11-3 and TRBJ1-1, with D unresolved. V was pared by 0 bases and J by 1 base, with 3 bases between. The CDR3 is 13 residues long. Germline V gene data show CDR1 as SGHNT and CDR2 as YENEEA. CDR3 protein: CASSLEWNTEAFF. For the CDR3, the DNA is TGTGCCAGCAGCTTAGAGTGGAACACTGAAGCTTTCTTT.

The rearrangement joins TRBV18 to TRBJ1-4; D is perhaps TRBD1 (5 bases). Germline V lookup: CDR1 KGHSH, CDR2 LQKENI. The CDR3 extends over 14 amino acids. V was trimmed by 3 bases and J by 7 bases, leaving 12 bases between them. CDR3 residues: CASSPDRVLEKLFF. The DNA for the CDR3 is TGTGCCAGCTCACCCGACAGAGTCCTTGAAAAACTGTTTTTT.

This chain links TRBV19 with TRBJ1-3; TRBD1 is a possible D gene (5 bases). The CDR3 consists of 17 residues. Deletions cut 3 bases from V and 0 bases from J, with 15 bases between. Germline-derived CDR1 and CDR2 are LNHDA and SQIVND (reference sequence). CDR3 in DNA: TGTGCCAGTAGTATGGATGTGGGACTCCTCTCTGGAAACACCATATATTTT. Translating gives CASSMDVGLLSGNTIYF.

This clone came up once. V usage is TRBV7-3 and J usage is TRBJ2-1; 9 nucleotides agree with TRBD2. The V segment lost 4 bases and the J segment 8 bases; nucleotides outside the gene matches: 9. Germline lookup yields CDR1 SGHTA and CDR2 FQGTGA. The CDR3 totals 15 residues. The CDR3 sequence: CASSSGTSSLHEQFF. CDR3 in DNA: TGTGCCAGCAGCTCCGGGACTAGCAGTCTACATGAGCAGTTCTTC.

Only one count was recorded for this clone. V and J are TRBV3-1 (or the pseudogene TRBV3-2) and TRBJ2-1; 7 bases agree with TRBD1. This CDR3 is 16 amino acids long. Germline V lookup: CDR1 LGHDT, CDR2 YNNKEL (reference sequence). J gave up 7 bases and V 4 bases, and 13 bases lay outside the gene matches. The CDR3 reads CASSPRQGQGSNEQFF. CDR3 sequence (DNA): TGTGCCAGCAGCCCTCGACAGGGACAAGGTAGTAATGAGCAGTTCTTC.

CDR3 bases: TGTGCCAGAGCAGAGGGCGTCAGGGGAAATTCACCCCTCCACTTT. It yields the protein CARAEGVRGNSPLHF. The chain joins TRBV2 to TRBJ1-6; a possible D gene is TRBD1 (6 bases). The length of the CDR3 is 15 residues. Trimming took off 9 bases at V and 7 bases at J, with 19 bases between the two ends. Germline V gene sequence: CDR1 SNHLY, CDR2 FYNNEI. The complete variable domain, with remaining parts taken from reference TRBV2 and TRBJ1-6, reads EPEVTQTPSHQVTQMGQEVILRCVPISNHLYFYWYRQILGQKVEFLVSFYNNEISEKSEIFDDQFSVERPDGSNFTLKIRSTKLEDSAMYFCARAEGVRGNSPLHFGNGTRLTVT.

The rearrangement links TRBV6-2 or TRBV6-3 to TRBJ1-2, with a tentative D call TRBD1 (5 bases). Germline CDR1 and CDR2: MNHEY and SVGEGT. The CDR3 covers 15 residues. V dropped 0 bases and J dropped 2 bases, with 10 bases sitting between them. CDR3 protein: CASSYSGRENYGYTF. The CDR3 DNA reads as TGTGCCAGCAGTTACTCGGGCAGGGAGAACTATGGCTACACCTTC.

V is TRBV7-8 and J is TRBJ2-6; the D is unclear. Germline CDR1 SGHVS, CDR2 FQNEAQ. The CDR3 runs to 15 residues. The ends were cut back, 1 base at V and 0 bases at J, with 4 bases in the middle. CDR3 sequence reads: CASSLEVSGANVLTF. The CDR3, as DNA: TGTGCCAGCAGCTTAGAGGTCTCTGGGGCCAACGTCCTGACTTTC.

This clone turned up a few times. The rearrangement joins TRBV5-1 to TRBJ2-7; 9 bases map to TRBD1. This CDR3 is 18 amino acids long. Trimming removed 1 base from V and 2 bases from J; junction bases left unmatched: 13. CDR1 is SGHRS and CDR2 is YFSETQ in the germline V gene. The CDR3 reads CASSLSSIKGTGTYEQYF. DNA for the CDR3: TGCGCCAGCAGCTTGAGCTCTATAAAGGGGACAGGGACCTACGAGCAGTACTTC.

The rearrangement uses TRBV10-3 and TRBJ1-5, with D perhaps TRBD1 (5 bases). Between the trimmed V and J ends, which lost 3 bases and 4 bases, there was a span of 13 bases. Per the germline V gene, CDR1 is ENHRY and CDR2 is SYGVKD. CDR3 length: 15 residues. The CDR3, as DNA: TGTGCCATCAGTGAAGGGGATCCGCAGAATCAGCCCCAGCATTTT. It is translated as CAISEGDPQNQPQHF.

This chain uses TRBV27 with TRBJ1-2; maybe TRBD1 (6 bases). Deletions cut 4 bases from V and 5 bases from J, with 20 bases between. CDR3 length equals 16 residues. The germline V gene encodes CDR1 MNHEY and CDR2 SMNVEV (reference sequence). In nucleotides, the CDR3 is TGTGCCAGCAGTTCTCTCCATCCGGGGGCGCTTTATGGCTACACCTTC. This sequence encodes CASSSLHPGALYGYTF.

The chain recombines TRBV6-5 with TRBJ2-1; no definite D call. This CDR3 region has 14 residues. From germline, CDR1 is MNHEY and CDR2 SVGAGI. V was trimmed by 7 bases and J by 0 bases, leaving 10 bases between them. The CDR3 loop is CASKPGISYNEQFF. The DNA of the CDR3 is TGTGCCAGCAAACCGGGTATCTCCTACAATGAGCAGTTCTTC.

The chain links TRBV12-3 or TRBV12-4 to TRBJ2-7, with D tentatively TRBD2 (5 bases). The CDR3 spans 12 residues. V gave up 6 bases and J gave up 7 bases, with 13 bases separating them. The CDR3 region is CASRMTSGEQYF. The CDR3 bases are TGTGCCAGCAGGATGACCTCGGGAGAGCAGTACTTC.

CDR3 amino acids: CASSQRQGATEAFF. The CDR3 nucleotides are TGCGCCAGCAGCCAAAGACAGGGGGCGACTGAAGCTTTCTTT. J is TRBJ1-1 and V is TRBV4-1; 10 bases match TRBD1. Germline V gene data show CDR1 as MGHRA and CDR2 as YSYEKL. V trimming: 2 bases; J trimming: 5 bases; junction bases outside the gene matches: 2. The CDR3 totals 14 residues.

The V gene is TRBV7-9, the J gene TRBJ1-6; possible D gene TRBD1, 6 bases. CDR3 size: 13 residues. Germline CDR1 is SEHNR and CDR2 is FQNEAQ (reference sequence). V lost 9 bases, J lost 10 bases, and 16 bases lay in between. CDR3 bases: TGTGCCAGTGCTTGGGACACCCAATCACCCCTCCACTTT. This translates into CASAWDTQSPLHF.

The chain couples TRBV10-1 to TRBJ2-1; TRBD1 matches 7 bases. V lost 9 bases and J lost 5; bases outside the gene matches: 10. The CDR3 consists of 14 residues. Per the germline V gene, CDR1 is WNHNN and CDR2 is SYGVQD (reference sequence). Written as DNA, the CDR3 is TGCGCCAGTATATATACCGGGACAGACAATGAGCAGTTCTTC. Translating gives CASIYTGTDNEQFF.

The genes are TRBV13 and TRBJ1-1; 8 bases are a match to TRBD1. CDR1 PRHDT and CDR2 FYEKMQ come from the germline V gene (reference sequence). Germline trimming cut 0 bases from V and 1 base from J; bases unmatched to any gene: 1. The CDR3 runs 15 residues. The CDR3 sequence is CASSLGGTGNTEAFF. The CDR3 DNA sequence: TGTGCCAGCAGCTTAGGAGGGACAGGGAACACTGAAGCTTTCTTT.

Note on this clone: The identical CDR3 is also encoded by other nucleotide sequences in the sample. J is TRBJ1-1 and V is TRBV7-9, with D hard to call. Trimming stripped 3 bases from V and 1 base from J, with 9 bases between. The CDR3 runs to 14 residues. Germline V CDR1 and CDR2: SEHNR, FQNEAQ (reference sequence). CDR3: CASSFGRGNTEAFF. The CDR3 nucleotides read TGTGCCAGCAGCTTTGGACGGGGGAACACTGAAGCTTTCTTT.

This sequence joins TRBV27 and TRBJ1-5; D is perhaps TRBD1 (5 bases). V was cut by 6 bases and J by 0 bases, with 21 bases left in between. The CDR3 consists of 18 residues. The V gene's germline CDR1 is MNHEY and CDR2 SMNVEV (reference sequence). CDR3 sequence reads: CASRITGDGRYSNQPQHF. The CDR3 nucleotides read TGTGCCAGCAGAATTACCGGGGACGGCCGATATAGCAATCAGCCCCAGCATTTT.

DNA for the CDR3: TGTGCCAGCAGTAGGACAGTCCACAATCAGCCCCAGCATTTT. It translates to CASSRTVHNQPQHF. The rearrangement joins TRBV6-5 to TRBJ1-5, with D tentatively TRBD1 (6 bases). The CDR3 is 14 amino acids. Trimming removed 5 bases from V and 3 bases from J, with 11 bases in between. Germline lookup yields CDR1 MNHEY and CDR2 SVGAGI.

This chain joins TRBV6-6 and TRBJ2-5; D is perhaps TRBD1 or TRBD2 (6 bases each). The CDR3 is 12 amino acids. The ends were cut back, 5 bases at V and 8 bases at J, with 12 bases in the middle. Germline V gene data show CDR1 as MNHNY and CDR2 as SVGAGI (reference sequence). The DNA of the CDR3 is TGTGCCAGCAGTCCAGACGGGGGCACCCAGTACTTC. This translates into CASSPDGGTQYF.